This TCR beta chain was found in a study of cytomegalovirus exposure and HLA in healthy donors. Overall study context: Across under 450 genotyped donors, 81% landed in the Caucasian-associated ancestry cluster.

PCR was performed using 60 Vbeta and 13 Jbeta primers. The assay was immunoSEQ multiplex PCR, and TCRdb's table has in-frame clones only and misses some. This table lists 90,000 to 150,000 clones. The specimen was PBMCs. The receptor comes from a man aged 18 to 30 in good health and CMV-seronegative.

The CDR3 region has the DNA TGTGCCTGGAGCGTCATAGCTTCAGATACGCAGTATTTT. Its protein product is CAWSVIASDTQYF. The gene calls are TRBV30 and TRBJ2-3; unclear D gene. Germline values: CDR1 GTSNPN, CDR2 SVGIG (reference sequence). The CDR3 covers 13 residues. V lost 3 bases and J lost 4, with 11 bases in between.